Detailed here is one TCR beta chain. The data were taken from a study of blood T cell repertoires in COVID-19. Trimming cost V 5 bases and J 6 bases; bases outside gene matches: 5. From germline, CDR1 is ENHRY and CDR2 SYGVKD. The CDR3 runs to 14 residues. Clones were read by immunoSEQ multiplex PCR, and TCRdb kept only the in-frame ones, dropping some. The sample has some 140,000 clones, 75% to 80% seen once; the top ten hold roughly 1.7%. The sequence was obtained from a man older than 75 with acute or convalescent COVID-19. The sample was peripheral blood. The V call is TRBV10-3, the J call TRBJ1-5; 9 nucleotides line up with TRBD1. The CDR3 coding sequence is TGTGCCATCAGTACAGGGGGCGCGGGTCAGCCCCAGCATTTT. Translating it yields CAISTGGAGQPQHF.